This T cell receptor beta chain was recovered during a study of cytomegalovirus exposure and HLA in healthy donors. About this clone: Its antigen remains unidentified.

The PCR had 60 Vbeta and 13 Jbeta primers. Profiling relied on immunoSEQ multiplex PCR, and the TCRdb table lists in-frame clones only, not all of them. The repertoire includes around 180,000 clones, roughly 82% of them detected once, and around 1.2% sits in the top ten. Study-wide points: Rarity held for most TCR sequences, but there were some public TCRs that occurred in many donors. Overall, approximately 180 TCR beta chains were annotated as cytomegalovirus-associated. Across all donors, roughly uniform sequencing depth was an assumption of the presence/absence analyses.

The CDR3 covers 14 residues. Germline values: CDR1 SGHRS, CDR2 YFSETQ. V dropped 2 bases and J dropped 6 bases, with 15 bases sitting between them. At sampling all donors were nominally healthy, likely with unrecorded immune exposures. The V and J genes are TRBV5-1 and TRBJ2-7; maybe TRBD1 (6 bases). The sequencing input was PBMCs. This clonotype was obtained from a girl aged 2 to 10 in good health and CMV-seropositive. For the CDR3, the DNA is TGCGCCAGCAGCTTCGAACAGGGAGCCCCCGAGCAGTACTTC. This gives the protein CASSFEQGAPEQYF.